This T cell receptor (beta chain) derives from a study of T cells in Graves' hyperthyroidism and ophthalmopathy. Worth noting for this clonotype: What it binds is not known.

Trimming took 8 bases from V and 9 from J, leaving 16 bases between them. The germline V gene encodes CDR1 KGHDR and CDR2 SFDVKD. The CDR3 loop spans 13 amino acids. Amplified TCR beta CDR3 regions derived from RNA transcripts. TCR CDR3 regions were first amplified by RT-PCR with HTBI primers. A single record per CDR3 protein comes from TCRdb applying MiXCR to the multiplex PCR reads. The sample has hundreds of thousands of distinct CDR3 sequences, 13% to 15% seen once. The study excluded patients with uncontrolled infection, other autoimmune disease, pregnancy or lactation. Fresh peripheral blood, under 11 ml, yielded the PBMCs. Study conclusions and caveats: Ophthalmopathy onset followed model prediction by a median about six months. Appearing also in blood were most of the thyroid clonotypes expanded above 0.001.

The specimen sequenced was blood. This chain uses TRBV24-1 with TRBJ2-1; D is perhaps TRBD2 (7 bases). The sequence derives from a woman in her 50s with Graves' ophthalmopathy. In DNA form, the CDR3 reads TGTGCCACCATGGGGGGGGGCTTGGGTGAGCAGTTCTTC. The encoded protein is CATMGGGLGEQFF.